The 32 T cell receptor beta chains below come from one sample, sequenced in a study of Graves' ophthalmopathy and Graves' hyperthyroidism. As the template, RNA transcripts were used to amplify TCR beta CDR3 regions. HTBI-primed first-round RT-PCR preceded second-round multiplex PCR. TCRdb reprocessed the multiplex PCR reads via MiXCR and lists one record per CDR3 protein. Of around 1.1 million distinct CDR3 sequences in the sample, about 40% were seen once. Sequencing was carried out using peripheral blood or thyroid tissue (not recorded which). Receptor source: an adult man with Graves' hyperthyroidism.

The gene calls are TRBV29-1 and TRBJ2-5; 7 nucleotides line up with TRBD2. From germline, CDR1 is SQVTM and CDR2 ANQGSEA. Trimming cost V 5 bases and J 2 bases; bases outside gene matches: 2. The CDR3 is 12 residues long. CDR3 region: CSVSGEQETQYF. CDR3 coding DNA: TGCAGCGTTAGCGGGGAACAAGAGACCCAGTACTTC.

The gene calls are TRBV2 and TRBJ1-5; the D is unclear. CDR3 length: 14 residues. In germline, CDR1 is SNHLY, CDR2 FYNNEI. Trimming stripped 1 base from V and 5 bases from J, with 9 bases between. The DNA for the CDR3 is TGTGCCAGCAGTGAAGTGTACGGCGATCAGCCCCAGCATTTT. Amino acids: CASSEVYGDQPQHF.

This clonotype was seen ten or more times. The rearrangement links TRBV6-5 to TRBJ1-2; D gene uncertain. V dropped 6 bases and J dropped 4 bases, with 15 bases sitting between them. The CDR3 is made up of 14 amino acids. Germline CDR1 is MNHEY and CDR2 is SVGAGI. In DNA, the CDR3 is TGTGCCAGCAGACCACATGACCGCCGCTATGGCTACACCTTC. Encoded protein: CASRPHDRRYGYTF.

This clonotype was seen repeatedly, ten times or more. The chain combines TRBV9 with TRBJ1-5; D is unclear. Per germline, CDR1 SGDLS and CDR2 YYNGEE. Trimming cost V 4 bases and J 2 bases, with 10 bases left between them. CDR3 size: 14 residues. Here the CDR3 DNA reads TGTGCCAGCAGCCACGGAGGAGGCAATCAGCCCCAGCATTTT. It translates to CASSHGGGNQPQHF.

With regard to this clonotype: One end of the junction fails to match germline, which may point to a read error. The chain uses TRBV7-2 and TRBJ2-7; no reliable D call. Germline CDR1 and CDR2: SGHTA and FQGNSA. This CDR3 spans 17 amino acids. As DNA, the CDR3 is TGTGCCAGCATCTTATTAACTGGCTGGCAGCTTTCCTACGAGCAGTACTTC. Protein sequence: CASILLTGWQLSYEQYF.

The chain uses TRBV5-1 and TRBJ2-5; TRBD1 matches 7 bases. CDR1 is SGHRS, CDR2 YFSETQ, per germline. This CDR3 comprises 16 residues. V trimming: 4 bases; J trimming: 2 bases; junction bases outside the gene matches: 11. This CDR3 reads CASSIGRTGDQETQYF. In nucleotides, the CDR3 is TGCGCCAGCAGCATCGGCCGTACAGGGGATCAAGAGACCCAGTACTTC.

A few counts support this clonotype. The V call is TRBV5-4, the J call TRBJ1-3; 7 bases match TRBD1. V was clipped by 5 bases and J by 0 bases; unmatched bases: 5. Per germline, CDR1 SGHNT and CDR2 YYREEE (reference sequence). The CDR3 has 15 amino acids. DNA for the CDR3: TGTGCCAGCAGTGACAGGGCAGGCTCTGGAAACACCATATATTTT. Protein product: CASSDRAGSGNTIYF. Drawing the rest from reference TRBV5-4 and TRBJ1-3, the complete variable domain is ETGVTQSPTHLIKTRGQQVTLRCSSQSGHNTVSWYQQALGQGPQFIFQYYREEENGRGNFPPRFSGLQFPNYSSELNVNALELDDSALYLCASSDRAGSGNTIYFGEGSWLTVV.

The chain joins TRBV20-1 to TRBJ2-5, with 8 bases aligning to TRBD2. Germline assignment: CDR1 DFQATT and CDR2 SNEGSKA (reference sequence). The CDR3 has 13 amino acids. Trimming took 5 bases from V and 7 from J; bases not matched to a gene: 9. In DNA, the CDR3 is TGCAGTGCTCATCACGGACTAGCAGGGACCCAGTACTTC. Its translation: CSAHHGLAGTQYF.

In this sample, this clonotype turned up many times. The chain carries TRBV7-2 and TRBJ1-3; no clear D gene. CDR3 length: 15 residues. V was cut by 1 base and J by 0 bases, with 7 bases left in between. Germline CDR1 SGHTA, CDR2 FQGNSA. CDR3 region: CASSLVPISGNTIYF. The CDR3 DNA reads as TGTGCCAGCAGCTTAGTACCCATCTCTGGAAACACCATATATTTT.

This clonotype came up many times. The rearrangement joins TRBV28 to TRBJ1-4, with TRBD1 matching 9 bases. In germline, CDR1 is MDHEN, CDR2 SYDVKM. J gave up 7 bases and V 6 bases, and 6 bases lay outside the gene matches. The CDR3 sequence is 14 residues long. CDR3 in amino acids: CASSRGTGLEKLFF. CDR3 coding DNA: TGTGCCAGCAGCCGCGGGACAGGGCTTGAAAAACTGTTTTTT.

This clonotype was recorded at least ten times. The chain carries TRBV29-1 and TRBJ1-3, with D perhaps TRBD1 (6 bases). Per germline, CDR1 SQVTM and CDR2 ANQGSEA. The CDR3 has 14 residues. The V end was cut by 4 bases, the J end by 0 bases, with 10 bases between. The CDR3 loop is CSVAGTSSGNTIYF. The CDR3 DNA reads TGCAGCGTTGCCGGGACAAGCTCTGGAAACACCATATATTTT.

This clonotype was observed a handful of times. J is TRBJ2-2 and V is TRBV10-2; D might be TRBD1 (7 bases). V shed 10 bases and J shed 1 base, with 13 bases lying between them. Germline V lookup: CDR1 WSHSY, CDR2 SAAADI. The CDR3 is 14 residues long. CDR3 amino acids: CATQGGENTGELFF. DNA for the CDR3: TGCGCCACCCAGGGGGGAGAGAACACCGGGGAGCTGTTTTTT.

In regard to this clonotype: Just one base apart from a much larger clone, this may be a read error. V gene TRBV7-9 combines with J gene TRBJ1-2, with TRBD1 matching 12 bases. Germline CDR1 reads SEHNR; CDR2 reads FQNEAQ (reference sequence). V shed 5 bases, J shed 6 bases, and the junction held 7 bases outside the gene matches. The CDR3 is 15 amino acids. In DNA, the CDR3 is TGTGCCAGCAGCCGGGACAGGGGGCAAGGGAATGGCTACACCTTC. This encodes CASSRDRGQGNGYTF.

The chain has TRBV19 and TRBJ1-1; D remains unclear. The V gene's germline CDR1 is LNHDA and CDR2 SQIVND (reference sequence). V was trimmed by 3 bases and J by 4 bases, leaving 15 bases between them. The CDR3 extends over 15 amino acids. CDR3 loop: CASSISNLVGTEAFF. The CDR3 coding sequence is TGTGCCAGTAGTATCAGTAATCTGGTTGGCACTGAAGCTTTCTTT.

The V and J genes are TRBV9 and TRBJ1-1, with unresolved D. V gave up 5 bases and J gave up 7 bases, with 9 bases separating them. CDR1 is SGDLS and CDR2 is YYNGEE in the germline V gene. CDR3 length equals 11 residues. CDR3 amino acids: CASSPQDEAFF. CDR3 in DNA: TGTGCCAGCAGTCCCCAGGATGAAGCTTTCTTT.

This chain uses TRBV25-1 with TRBJ2-5; the D gene is possibly TRBD1 (5 bases). The length of the CDR3 is 14 residues. Trimming removed 1 base at V and 1 base at J, with 7 bases between. Germline V CDR1 and CDR2: MGHDK, SYGVNS. The CDR3 loop reads CASSEWGLQETQYF. The CDR3 region has the DNA TGTGCCAGCAGTGAATGGGGCCTCCAAGAGACCCAGTACTTC.

The chain is built from TRBV7-2 and TRBJ2-2; D remains unclear. This CDR3 comprises 14 residues. V lost 5 bases, J lost 2 bases, and 9 bases lay in between. The germline gives CDR1 SGHTA, CDR2 FQGNSA. The CDR3 nucleotides read TGTGCCAGCAGCAAACGGGTAAACACCGGGGAGCTGTTTTTT. Its protein product is CASSKRVNTGELFF.

Comment on this clonotype: Sequence at one end of the junction differs from germline and may be a read error. V and J are TRBV10-3 and TRBJ1-2, with D possibly TRBD1 on 6 matching bases. This CDR3 is 15 amino acids long. Germline values: CDR1 ENHRY, CDR2 SYGVKD. The CDR3 protein is CASSPNRVINYGYTF. CDR3 nucleotides: TGTGCCAGCAGTCCTAACAGGGTAATCAACTATGGCTACACCTTC.

There are a few counts of this clonotype. The V gene is TRBV5-1, the J gene TRBJ1-1; TRBD1 agrees at 7 bases. The CDR3 runs 15 residues. The ends lost 4 bases at V and 4 bases at J; junction bases unmatched: 10. Germline V gene data show CDR1 as SGHRS and CDR2 as YFSETQ. CDR3: CASSGGRGLVTEAFF. CDR3 coding DNA: TGCGCCAGCAGCGGCGGTAGGGGGCTTGTCACTGAAGCTTTCTTT.

This clonotype has a single count. This chain joins TRBV7-9 and TRBJ1-6; tentatively, D is TRBD1 (5 bases). Germline-derived CDR1 and CDR2 are SEHNR and FQNEAQ (reference sequence). The CDR3 is 13 residues long. V lost 5 bases, J lost 8 bases, and 10 bases lay in between. The CDR3: CASSPGKHSPLHF. The CDR3 DNA is TGTGCCAGCAGCCCAGGGAAGCATTCACCCCTCCACTTT.

The sample holds many counts of this clonotype. The rearrangement links TRBV9 to TRBJ2-5; a possible D gene is TRBD1 (7 bases). Per germline, CDR1 SGDLS and CDR2 YYNGEE. Trimming left V 1 base short and J 1 base short, with 11 bases between. This CDR3 has 15 amino acids. The CDR3: CASSVSQGGQETQYF. The CDR3 DNA is TGTGCCAGCAGCGTATCCCAGGGGGGCCAAGAGACCCAGTACTTC. Together with reference TRBV9 and TRBJ2-5, the CDR3 gives the full variable domain: DSGVTQTPKHLITATGQRVTLRCSPRSGDLSVYWYQQSLDQGLQFLIQYYNGEERAKGNILERFSAQQFPDLHSELNLSSLELGDSALYFCASSVSQGGQETQYFGPGTRLLVL.

Ten or more counts support this clonotype. The chain joins TRBV9 to TRBJ1-1, with D hard to call. The CDR3 spans 14 residues. Trimming removed 7 bases at V and 7 bases at J, with 20 bases between. From germline, CDR1 is SGDLS and CDR2 YYNGEE. The CDR3 nucleotides are TGTGCCAGCCACCTCCTGCGGGGTTCAGGTGAAGCTTTCTTT. Protein sequence: CASHLLRGSGEAFF.

This clonotype was observed many times. The rearrangement links TRBV7-9 to TRBJ1-2; D remains ambiguous. The germline V gene has CDR1 SEHNR and CDR2 FQNEAQ (reference sequence). CDR3 length: 12 amino acids. Trimming shortened V by 6 bases and J by 2 bases, and 7 bases separated the two germline ends. This chain's CDR3 is CASSSVNYGYTF. For the CDR3, the DNA is TGTGCCAGCAGTTCGGTGAACTATGGCTACACCTTC.

This sequence joins TRBV19 and TRBJ2-7; tentative D call: TRBD2 (6 bases). The J call may be mistaken, given a closer DNA end match to TRBJ2-5. Germline lookup yields CDR1 LNHDA and CDR2 SQIVND (reference sequence). The CDR3 length is 14 residues. The CDR3 DNA follows: TGTGCCAGTAGTATTGGCGGGGCGGTGGAGACCCAGTACTTC. It translates to CASSIGGAVETQYF.

The rearrangement joins TRBV4-3 to TRBJ1-1; D perhaps matches TRBD1 (6 bases). V shed 0 bases and J shed 6 bases, with 11 bases lying between them. This CDR3 contains 14 residues. Germline V lookup: CDR1 LGHNA, CDR2 YSLEER. The CDR3 loop reads CASSQDRGMSEAFF. The CDR3 DNA sequence: TGCGCCAGCAGCCAAGACAGGGGCATGTCTGAAGCTTTCTTT.

This clonotype was recorded at least ten times. V and J are TRBV5-1 and TRBJ1-2; tentatively, D is TRBD1 (6 bases). The CDR3 loop spans 15 amino acids. V shed 4 bases and J shed 5 bases, with 18 bases lying between them. CDR1 SGHRS and CDR2 YFSETQ come from the germline V gene. Here the CDR3 DNA reads TGCGCCAGCAGCAGAAGTCTCCCGGGACAATATGGCTACACCTTC. Protein: CASSRSLPGQYGYTF.

V is TRBV2 and J is TRBJ2-3, with 8 nucleotides matching TRBD1. Germline-derived CDR1 and CDR2 are SNHLY and FYNNEI. The CDR3 is made up of 14 amino acids. With 6 bases clipped from V and 6 bases from J, the junction kept 8 bases outside the gene matches. The DNA of the CDR3 is TGTGCCAGCAGGCCGACAGGGGCTGTCGATACGCAGTATTTT. Translating it yields CASRPTGAVDTQYF.

The rearrangement uses TRBV7-3 and TRBJ2-5, with D possibly being TRBD2 (6 bases). The CDR3 runs 16 residues. The V gene lost 1 base and the J gene lost 3 bases, with 15 bases spanning the gap. Germline lookup yields CDR1 SGHTA and CDR2 FQGTGA. As DNA, the CDR3 is TGTGCCAGCAGCTTAAAGAGCGGCGGGACGGAAGAGACCCAGTACTTC. Protein product: CASSLKSGGTEETQYF.

This clonotype was detected ten times or more. V is TRBV19 and J is TRBJ1-3, with unresolved D. The CDR3 length is 15 residues. Trimming pared 0 bases from V and 0 bases from J, leaving 6 bases between. Germline CDR1 and CDR2: LNHDA and SQIVND (reference sequence). The CDR3 protein is CASSIDGNSGNTIYF. The CDR3, as DNA: TGTGCCAGTAGTATAGATGGGAACTCTGGAAACACCATATATTTT. Full variable domain (rest looked up from reference TRBV19 and TRBJ1-3): DGGITQSPKYLFRKEGQNVTLSCEQNLNHDAMYWYRQDPGQGLRLIYYSQIVNDFQKGDIAEGYSVSREKKESFPLTVTSAQKNPTAFYLCASSIDGNSGNTIYFGEGSWLTVV.

This chain joins TRBV20-1 and TRBJ2-3; possible D gene TRBD2, 5 bases. This CDR3 has 13 amino acids. CDR1 is DFQATT, CDR2 SNEGSKA, per germline (reference sequence). Trimming shortened V by 5 bases and J by 1 base, and 10 bases separated the two germline ends. The CDR3 sequence is CSAPGGGTDTQYF. For the CDR3, the DNA is TGCAGTGCTCCAGGAGGAGGCACAGATACGCAGTATTTT.

This clonotype was recorded many times. V gene TRBV19 combines with J gene TRBJ1-1; no firm D call. Germline V gene lookup returns CDR1 LNHDA and CDR2 SQIVND (reference sequence). The CDR3 runs to 15 residues. Trimming took 5 bases from V and 0 from J, leaving 13 bases between them. CDR3 region: CASSHSRFMNTEAFF. CDR3 in DNA: TGTGCCAGTAGTCACTCGAGGTTTATGAACACTGAAGCTTTCTTT.

The chain combines TRBV19 with TRBJ2-7; D ambiguous. Near its end, the DNA agrees better with TRBJ2-5, so the J call may be wrong. Germline CDR1 and CDR2: LNHDA and SQIVND (reference sequence). The CDR3 extends over 12 amino acids. DNA of the CDR3: TGTGCCAGTAGTATCGGCGTGGAGACCCAGTACTTC. It translates to CASSIGVETQYF.